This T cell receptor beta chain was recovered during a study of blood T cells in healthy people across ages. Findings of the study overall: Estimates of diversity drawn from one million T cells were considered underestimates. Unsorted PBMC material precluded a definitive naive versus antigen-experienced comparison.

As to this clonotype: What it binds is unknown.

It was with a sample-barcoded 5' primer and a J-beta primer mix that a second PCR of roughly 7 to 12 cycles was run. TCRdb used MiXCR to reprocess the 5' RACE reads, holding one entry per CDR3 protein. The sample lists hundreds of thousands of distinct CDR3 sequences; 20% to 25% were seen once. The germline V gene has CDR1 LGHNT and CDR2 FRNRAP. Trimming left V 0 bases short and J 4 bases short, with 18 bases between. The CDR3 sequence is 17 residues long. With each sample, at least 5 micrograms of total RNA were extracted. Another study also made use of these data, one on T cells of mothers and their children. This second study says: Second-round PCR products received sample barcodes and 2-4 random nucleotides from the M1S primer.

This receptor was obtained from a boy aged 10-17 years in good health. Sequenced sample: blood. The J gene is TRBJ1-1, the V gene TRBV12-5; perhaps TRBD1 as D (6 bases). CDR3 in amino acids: CASGLVVGRGERTEAFF. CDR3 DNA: TGTGCTAGTGGTTTGGTAGTGGGCAGGGGAGAGCGCACTGAAGCTTTCTTT.